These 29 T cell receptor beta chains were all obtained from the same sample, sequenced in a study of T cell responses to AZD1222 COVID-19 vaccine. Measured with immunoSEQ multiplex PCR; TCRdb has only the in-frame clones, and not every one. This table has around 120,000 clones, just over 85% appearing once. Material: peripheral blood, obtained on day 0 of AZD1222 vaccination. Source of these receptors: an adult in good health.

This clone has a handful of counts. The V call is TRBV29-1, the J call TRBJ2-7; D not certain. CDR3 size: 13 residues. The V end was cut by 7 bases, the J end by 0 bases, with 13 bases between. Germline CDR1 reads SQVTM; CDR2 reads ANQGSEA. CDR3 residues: CSGRRAGSYEQYF. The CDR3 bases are TGCAGCGGCCGACGAGCCGGCTCCTACGAGCAGTACTTC.

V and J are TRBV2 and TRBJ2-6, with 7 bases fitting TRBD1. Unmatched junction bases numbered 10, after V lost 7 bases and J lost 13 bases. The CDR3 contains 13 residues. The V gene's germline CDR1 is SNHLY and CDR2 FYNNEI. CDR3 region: CASISGTASVLTF. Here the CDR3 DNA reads TGTGCCAGCATCTCCGGGACAGCCTCGGTCCTGACTTTC.

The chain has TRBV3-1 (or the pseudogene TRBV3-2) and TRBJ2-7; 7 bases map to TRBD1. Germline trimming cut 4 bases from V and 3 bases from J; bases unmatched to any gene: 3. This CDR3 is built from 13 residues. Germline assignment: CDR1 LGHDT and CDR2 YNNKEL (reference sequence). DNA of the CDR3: TGTGCCAGCAGCCGAGGGGGCCACTACGAGCAGTACTTC. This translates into CASSRGGHYEQYF.

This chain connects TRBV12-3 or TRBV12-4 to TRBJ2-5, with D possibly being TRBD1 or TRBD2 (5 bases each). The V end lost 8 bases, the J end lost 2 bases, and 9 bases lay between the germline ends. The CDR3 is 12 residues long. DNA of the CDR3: TGTGCCAGCCGGGGCGTACAAGAGACCCAGTACTTC. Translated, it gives CASRGVQETQYF.

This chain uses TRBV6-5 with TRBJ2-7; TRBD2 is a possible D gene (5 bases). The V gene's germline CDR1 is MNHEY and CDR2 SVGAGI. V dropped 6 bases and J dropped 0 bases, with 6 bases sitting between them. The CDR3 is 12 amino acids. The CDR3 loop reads CASRGSSYEQYF. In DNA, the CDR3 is TGTGCCAGCAGGGGGAGCTCCTACGAGCAGTACTTC.

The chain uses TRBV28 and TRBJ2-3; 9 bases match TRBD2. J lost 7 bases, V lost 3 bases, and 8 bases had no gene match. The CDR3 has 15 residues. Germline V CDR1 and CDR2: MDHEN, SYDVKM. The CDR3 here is CASSFSGGPGYTQYF. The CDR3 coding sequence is TGTGCCAGCAGTTTTAGCGGGGGCCCAGGGTATACGCAGTATTTT.

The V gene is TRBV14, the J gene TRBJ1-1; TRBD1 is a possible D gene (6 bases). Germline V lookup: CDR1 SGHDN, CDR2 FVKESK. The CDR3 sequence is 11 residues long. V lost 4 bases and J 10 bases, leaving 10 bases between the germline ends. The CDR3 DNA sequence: TGTGCCAGCAGCCGTCAGGGGAGAGCTTTCTTT. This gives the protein CASSRQGRAFF.

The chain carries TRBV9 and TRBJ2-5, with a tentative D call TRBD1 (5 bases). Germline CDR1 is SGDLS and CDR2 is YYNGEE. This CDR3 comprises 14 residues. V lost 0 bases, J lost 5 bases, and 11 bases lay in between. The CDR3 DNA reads TGTGCCAGCAGCGTAGCCCAGGGTGGCGAGACCCAGTACTTC. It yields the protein CASSVAQGGETQYF.

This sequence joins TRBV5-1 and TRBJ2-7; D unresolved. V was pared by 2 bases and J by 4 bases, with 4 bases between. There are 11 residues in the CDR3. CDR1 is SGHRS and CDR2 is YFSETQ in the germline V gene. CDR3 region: CASSFMYEQYF. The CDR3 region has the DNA TGCGCCAGCAGCTTTATGTACGAGCAGTACTTC. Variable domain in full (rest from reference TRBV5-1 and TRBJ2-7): KAGVTQTPRYLIKTRGQQVTLSCSPISGHRSVSWYQQTPGQGLQFLFEYFSETQRNKGNFPGRFSGRQFSNSRSEMNVSTLELGDSALYLCASSFMYEQYFGPGTRLTVT.

CDR3 residues: CAWSTRGQGEQYF. The CDR3 region has the DNA TGTGCCTGGAGTACACGGGGCCAGGGCGAGCAGTACTTC. The gene calls are TRBV30 and TRBJ2-7, with D perhaps being TRBD1 or TRBD2 (5 bases each). The germline V gene encodes CDR1 GTSNPN and CDR2 SVGIG (reference sequence). V shed 2 bases and J shed 6 bases, with 14 bases lying between them. CDR3 length equals 13 residues.

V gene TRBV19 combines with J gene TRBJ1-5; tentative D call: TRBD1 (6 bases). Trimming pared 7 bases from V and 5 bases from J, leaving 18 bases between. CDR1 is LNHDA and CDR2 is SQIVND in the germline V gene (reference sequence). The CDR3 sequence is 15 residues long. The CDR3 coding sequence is TGTGCCAGTACCTCCCTTCCAGGGGCGGATCAGCCCCAGCATTTT. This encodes CASTSLPGADQPQHF. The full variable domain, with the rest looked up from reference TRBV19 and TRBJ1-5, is DGGITQSPKYLFRKEGQNVTLSCEQNLNHDAMYWYRQDPGQGLRLIYYSQIVNDFQKGDIAEGYSVSREKKESFPLTVTSAQKNPTAFYLCASTSLPGADQPQHFGDGTRLSIL.

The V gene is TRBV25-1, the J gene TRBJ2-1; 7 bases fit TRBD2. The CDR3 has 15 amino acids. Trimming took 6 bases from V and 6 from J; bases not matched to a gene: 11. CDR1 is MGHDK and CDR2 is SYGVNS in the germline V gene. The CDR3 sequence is CASRTTAGRANEQFF. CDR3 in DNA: TGTGCCAGCAGGACCACAGCAGGGAGGGCCAATGAGCAGTTCTTC.

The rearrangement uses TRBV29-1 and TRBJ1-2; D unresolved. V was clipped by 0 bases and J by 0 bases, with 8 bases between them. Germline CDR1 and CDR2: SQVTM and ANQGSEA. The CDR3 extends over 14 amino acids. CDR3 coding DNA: TGCAGCGTTGAAGATCTATTTCCTAACTATGGCTACACCTTC. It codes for CSVEDLFPNYGYTF.

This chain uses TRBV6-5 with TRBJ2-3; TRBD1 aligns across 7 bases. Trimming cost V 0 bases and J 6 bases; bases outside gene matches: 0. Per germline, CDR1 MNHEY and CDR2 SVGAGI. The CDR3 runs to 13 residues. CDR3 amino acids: CASSYSTGDTQYF. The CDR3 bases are TGTGCCAGCAGTTACTCGACAGGGGATACGCAGTATTTT.

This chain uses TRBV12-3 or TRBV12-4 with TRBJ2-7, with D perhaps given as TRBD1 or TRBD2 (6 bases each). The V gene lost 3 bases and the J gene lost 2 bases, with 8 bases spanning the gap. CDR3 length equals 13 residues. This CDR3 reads CASSFGGAYEQYF. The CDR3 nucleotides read TGTGCCAGCAGTTTCGGGGGCGCCTACGAGCAGTACTTC.

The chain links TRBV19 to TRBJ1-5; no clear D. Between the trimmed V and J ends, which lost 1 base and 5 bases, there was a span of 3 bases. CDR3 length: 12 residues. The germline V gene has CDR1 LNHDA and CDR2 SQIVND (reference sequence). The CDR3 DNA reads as TGTGCCAGTAGTATAGGGGATCAGCCCCAGCATTTT. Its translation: CASSIGDQPQHF.

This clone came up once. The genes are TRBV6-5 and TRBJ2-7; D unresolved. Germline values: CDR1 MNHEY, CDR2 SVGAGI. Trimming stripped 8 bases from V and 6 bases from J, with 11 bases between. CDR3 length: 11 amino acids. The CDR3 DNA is TGTGCCAGCGGGTCCGGTGGCGAGCAGTACTTC. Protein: CASGSGGEQYF.

The CDR3 sequence: CASSPTGGGSPLHF. The CDR3 nucleotides read TGTGCCAGCAGTCCGACAGGGGGCGGATCACCCCTCCACTTT. The J gene is TRBJ1-6, the V gene TRBV2; 10 nucleotides agree with TRBD1. This CDR3 is built from 14 residues. Germline V gene sequence: CDR1 SNHLY, CDR2 FYNNEI. The trim removed 5 bases at V and 10 bases at J, leaving 5 bases unmatched.

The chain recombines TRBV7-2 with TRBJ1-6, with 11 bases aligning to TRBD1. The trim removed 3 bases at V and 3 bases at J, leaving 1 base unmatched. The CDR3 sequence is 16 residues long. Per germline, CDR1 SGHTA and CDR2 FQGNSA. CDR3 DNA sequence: TGTGCCAGCAGCTTGGGGACAGGGGGCTATAATTCACCCCTCCACTTT. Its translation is CASSLGTGGYNSPLHF.

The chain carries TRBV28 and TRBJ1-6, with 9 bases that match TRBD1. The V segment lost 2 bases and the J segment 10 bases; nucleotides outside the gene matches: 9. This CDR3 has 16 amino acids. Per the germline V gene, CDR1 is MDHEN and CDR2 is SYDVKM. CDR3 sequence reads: CASSLIPTGGSSPLHF. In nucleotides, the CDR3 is TGTGCCAGCAGTTTAATTCCGACAGGGGGGTCATCACCCCTCCACTTT.

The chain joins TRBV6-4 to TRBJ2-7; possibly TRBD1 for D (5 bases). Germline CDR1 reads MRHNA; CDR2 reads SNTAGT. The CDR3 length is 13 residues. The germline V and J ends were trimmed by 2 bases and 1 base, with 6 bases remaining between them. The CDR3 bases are TGTGCCAGCAGTGACAGGGGTTCCTACGAGCAGTACTTC. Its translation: CASSDRGSYEQYF.

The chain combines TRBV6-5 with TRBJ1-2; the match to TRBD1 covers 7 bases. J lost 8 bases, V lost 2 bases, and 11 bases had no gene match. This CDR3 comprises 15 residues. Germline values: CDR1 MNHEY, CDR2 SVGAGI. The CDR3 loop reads CASSYGQATTSGYTF. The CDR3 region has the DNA TGTGCCAGCAGTTACGGACAGGCCACCACTAGCGGCTACACCTTC.

CDR3 sequence reads: CASSATGSTLVYEQYF. The CDR3 DNA follows: TGTGCCAGCAGCGCAACAGGGTCAACCCTGGTTTACGAGCAGTACTTC. This chain links TRBV11-2 with TRBJ2-7; TRBD1 is a possible D gene (6 bases). The CDR3 runs 16 residues. Trimming cost V 5 bases and J 4 bases, with 21 bases left between them. CDR1 is SGHAT and CDR2 is FQNNGV in the germline V gene.

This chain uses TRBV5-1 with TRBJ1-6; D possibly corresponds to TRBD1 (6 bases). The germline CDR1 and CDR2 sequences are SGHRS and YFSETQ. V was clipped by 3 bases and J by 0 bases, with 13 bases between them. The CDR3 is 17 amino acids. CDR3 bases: TGCGCCAGCAGCTCTAGACAGGCGAGCTCCTATAATTCACCCCTCCACTTT. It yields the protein CASSSRQASSYNSPLHF.

CDR3: CASSPTRDRVNTEAFF. CDR3 sequence (DNA): TGTGCCAGCAGCCCAACCCGGGACAGGGTGAACACTGAAGCTTTCTTT. The chain couples TRBV27 to TRBJ1-1, with TRBD1 identical over 9 bases. The CDR3 has 16 amino acids. The V segment lost 6 bases and the J segment 0 bases; nucleotides outside the gene matches: 8. CDR1 is MNHEY and CDR2 is SMNVEV in the germline V gene (reference sequence).

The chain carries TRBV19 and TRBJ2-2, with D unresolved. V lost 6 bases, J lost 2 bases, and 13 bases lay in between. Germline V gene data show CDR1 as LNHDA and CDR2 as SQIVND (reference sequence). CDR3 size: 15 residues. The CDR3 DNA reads TGTGCCAGTAGGAAGTGGGTAACAAACACCGGGGAGCTGTTTTTT. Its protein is CASRKWVTNTGELFF.

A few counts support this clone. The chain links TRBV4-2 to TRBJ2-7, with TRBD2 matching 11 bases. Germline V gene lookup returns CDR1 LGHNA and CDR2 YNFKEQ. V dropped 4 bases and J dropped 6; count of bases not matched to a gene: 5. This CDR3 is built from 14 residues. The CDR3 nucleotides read TGTGCCAGCAGCCCCGGAGGACTAGCGGGCGAGCAGTACTTC. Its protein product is CASSPGGLAGEQYF.

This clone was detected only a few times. This chain's CDR3 is CASSLGFGANVLTF. The CDR3 DNA reads as TGTGCCAGCAGCTTAGGGTTCGGGGCCAACGTCCTGACTTTC. The J gene is TRBJ2-6, the V gene TRBV7-2, with D hard to call. Germline loops: CDR1 SGHTA, CDR2 FQGNSA. Deletions cut 1 base from V and 4 bases from J, with 5 bases between. The CDR3 is made up of 14 amino acids.

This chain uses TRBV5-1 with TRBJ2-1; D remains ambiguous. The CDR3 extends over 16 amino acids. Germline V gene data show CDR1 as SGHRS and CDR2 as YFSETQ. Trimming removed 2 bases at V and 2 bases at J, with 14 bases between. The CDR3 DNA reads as TGCGCCAGCAGCTTTACCTCTGGGAAGGCCTACAATGAGCAGTTCTTC. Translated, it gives CASSFTSGKAYNEQFF.